This T cell receptor (beta chain) was recorded in a study of read filtering for tumor transcriptome and immune sequencing. Broader study findings: This fraction held mixed bone marrow immune cells after CD138-negative sorting.

Germline V gene sequence: CDR1 KGHDR, CDR2 SFDVKD. Deletions cut 4 bases from V and 2 bases from J, with 17 bases between. The CDR3 loop spans 16 amino acids. This clonotype occurred many times. As yet, its antigen is unknown. Molecular barcoded adaptors covering alpha/delta and beta/gamma chains were used on roughly 400 ng RNA. TCRdb recomputed calls from the reads with MiXCR, one row per CDR3 protein. The profile shows 100,000 to 150,000 distinct CDR3 sequences, about 13% of them singletons. The chain links TRBV24-1 to TRBJ2-7; perhaps TRBD1 as D (5 bases). The clonotype was recovered from a donor at least 40 years old with multiple myeloma. The sequenced material came from a population of CD138-negative cells sorted from bone marrow. The CDR3, as DNA: TGTGCCACCAGTGACCCCCCCCCAGGGCCCACCTACGAGCAGTACTTC. Protein sequence: CATSDPPPGPTYEQYF.